These 20 T cell receptor beta chains came from one sample sequenced in a study of CD8+ T cells in alopecia areata. Sequencing templates came from extracted RNA that was reverse transcribed into cDNA. Clones were sequenced by immunoSEQ multiplex PCR, and TCRdb holds only the in-frame ones, with some missing. Seen here are 250,000 or so clones, under 80% observed once, and the top ten hold approximately 1.2%. The sample consisted of CD4+ T cells sorted from blood, taken at week 0. The receptor source for this set is a human donor with alopecia areata.

This chain connects TRBV18 to TRBJ2-7; no firm D call. Germline CDR1 and CDR2: KGHSH and LQKENI. Between the trimmed V and J ends, which lost 0 bases and 3 bases, there was a span of 6 bases. The CDR3 runs to 13 residues. CDR3 amino acids: CASSPPNSYEQYF. The CDR3 region has the DNA TGTGCCAGCTCACCACCGAACAGCTACGAGCAGTACTTC.

The chain has TRBV25-1 and TRBJ2-5; D remains unclear. The germline V and J ends were trimmed by 5 bases and 5 bases, with 18 bases remaining between them. CDR1 and CDR2 (germline): MGHDK, SYGVNS. CDR3 size: 15 residues. The CDR3 reads CASSPYWAVSETQYF. The CDR3 DNA reads as TGTGCCAGCAGTCCGTACTGGGCCGTCTCCGAGACCCAGTACTTC.

The V call is TRBV5-1, the J call TRBJ2-7; D tentatively reads TRBD1 or TRBD2 (5 bases each). Looked up from germline, CDR1 is SGHRS and CDR2 is YFSETQ. V lost 4 bases and J 3 bases, leaving 14 bases between the germline ends. This CDR3 spans 14 amino acids. CDR3: CASSPGTPSYEQYF. The CDR3 nucleotides read TGCGCCAGCAGCCCCGGGACGCCCAGCTACGAGCAGTACTTC.

Only a few counts were recorded for this clone. V usage is TRBV29-1 and J usage is TRBJ2-6; 7 positions agree with TRBD1. Germline V CDR1 and CDR2: SQVTM, ANQGSEA. The J segment lost 4 bases and the V segment lost 8 bases, leaving 11 bases of the junction unmatched. This CDR3 has 15 residues. The chain's CDR3 is CSPGIQGDGANVLTF. CDR3 DNA: TGCAGCCCGGGGATCCAGGGGGACGGGGCCAACGTCCTGACTTTC.

The V and J genes are TRBV30 and TRBJ2-7; 12 bases map to TRBD2. Germline trimming cut 1 base from V and 6 bases from J; bases unmatched to any gene: 1. Germline CDR1 is GTSNPN and CDR2 is SVGIG (reference sequence). The CDR3 has 13 amino acids. The CDR3 bases are TGTGCCTGGAGTGGGACTAGCGGGGCCGAGCAGTACTTC. It specifies CAWSGTSGAEQYF.

This clone was observed a few times. The rearrangement links TRBV15 to TRBJ1-6; D might be TRBD1 (5 bases). This CDR3 has 17 amino acids. The ends were cut back, 0 bases at V and 10 bases at J, with 19 bases in the middle. Germline CDR1 reads LNHNV; CDR2 reads YYDKDF (reference sequence). The CDR3 region is CATSRDPAGPGRSPLHF. Written as DNA, the CDR3 is TGTGCCACCAGCAGAGATCCGGCAGGGCCGGGAAGGTCACCCCTCCACTTT.

The chain combines TRBV30 with TRBJ2-5; D remains unclear. Germline V gene lookup returns CDR1 GTSNPN and CDR2 SVGIG (reference sequence). The CDR3 loop spans 13 amino acids. Trimming stripped 3 bases from V and 2 bases from J, with 10 bases between. The CDR3 is CAWSVDGQETQYF. CDR3 DNA sequence: TGTGCCTGGAGCGTGGACGGGCAAGAGACCCAGTACTTC. Complete variable domain (other parts from reference TRBV30 and TRBJ2-5): SQTIHQWPATLVQPVGSPLSLECTVEGTSNPNLYWYRQAAGRGLQLLFYSVGIGQISSEVPQNLSASRPQDRQFILSSKKLLLSDSGFYLCAWSVDGQETQYFGPGTRLLVL.

The rearrangement uses TRBV7-2 and TRBJ2-7, with TRBD2 matching over 7 bases. CDR3 length equals 15 residues. In germline, CDR1 is SGHTA, CDR2 FQGNSA. V dropped 5 bases and J dropped 0; count of bases not matched to a gene: 7. DNA of the CDR3: TGTGCCAGCAGCCCTAGCGGCTATAGCTCCTACGAGCAGTACTTC. Translation: CASSPSGYSSYEQYF.

The chain recombines TRBV30 with TRBJ2-2, with D unresolved. CDR3 length: 13 residues. Germline-derived CDR1 and CDR2 are GTSNPN and SVGIG (reference sequence). Trimming removed 2 bases at V and 6 bases at J, with 10 bases between. The CDR3 DNA reads as TGTGCCTGGAGTTTAGTAGGTTCCGGGGAGCTGTTTTTT. It translates to CAWSLVGSGELFF. The whole variable domain, remainder taken from reference TRBV30 and TRBJ2-2, is SQTIHQWPATLVQPVGSPLSLECTVEGTSNPNLYWYRQAAGRGLQLLFYSVGIGQISSEVPQNLSASRPQDRQFILSSKKLLLSDSGFYLCAWSLVGSGELFFGEGSRLTVL.

The rearrangement joins TRBV2 to TRBJ2-3, with D uncertain. CDR1 is SNHLY and CDR2 is FYNNEI in the germline V gene. V was cut by 1 base and J by 7 bases, with 6 bases left in between. There are 12 residues in the CDR3. This chain's CDR3 is CASSEEGNTQYF. Here the CDR3 DNA reads TGTGCCAGCAGTGAAGAGGGAAATACGCAGTATTTT.

The chain recombines TRBV7-2 with TRBJ1-1, with D hard to call. This CDR3 contains 14 residues. Germline loops: CDR1 SGHTA, CDR2 FQGNSA. V was trimmed by 0 bases and J by 4 bases, leaving 9 bases between them. In DNA, the CDR3 is TGTGCCAGCAGCTTAGCCCTCCGAGCCACTGAAGCTTTCTTT. It is translated as CASSLALRATEAFF.

This sequence joins TRBV10-1 and TRBJ2-5, with 10 positions matching TRBD1. Germline V lookup: CDR1 WNHNN, CDR2 SYGVQD (reference sequence). The J segment lost 4 bases and the V segment lost 3 bases, leaving 8 bases of the junction unmatched. This CDR3 has 16 residues. CDR3 nucleotides: TGCGCCAGCAGTGACTCCGTCGGGACAGGGGCAGAGACCCAGTACTTC. Its translation: CASSDSVGTGAETQYF.

The chain couples TRBV4-1 to TRBJ2-6; no reliable D call. CDR3 length: 18 amino acids. The V end lost 3 bases, the J end lost 2 bases, and 17 bases lay between the germline ends. Germline lookup yields CDR1 MGHRA and CDR2 YSYEKL. CDR3 nucleotide sequence: TGCGCCAGCAGCCAGGCTCACGGTGAGGTCCCTGGGGCCAACGTCCTGACTTTC. It specifies CASSQAHGEVPGANVLTF.

In DNA, the CDR3 is TGCGCCAGCAGCCAAGCCGACAGTGACGAGCAGTACTTC. It yields the protein CASSQADSDEQYF. This sequence joins TRBV4-1 and TRBJ2-7; tentatively, D is TRBD1 (5 bases). CDR1 and CDR2 from the germline V gene are MGHRA and YSYEKL. The V end lost 1 base, the J end lost 5 bases, and 9 bases lay between the germline ends. CDR3 size: 13 residues.

This chain uses TRBV2 with TRBJ1-6; TRBD1 agrees at 7 bases. CDR1 is SNHLY and CDR2 is FYNNEI in the germline V gene. The CDR3 length is 15 residues. The V and J ends lost 6 bases and 8 bases, in that order; junction bases with no gene match: 10. The CDR3 reads CASRPSTGRHSPLHF. CDR3 coding DNA: TGTGCCAGCAGACCATCGACAGGGAGGCATTCACCCCTCCACTTT. Looking up the rest from reference TRBV2 and TRBJ1-6 gives the full variable domain: EPEVTQTPSHQVTQMGQEVILRCVPISNHLYFYWYRQILGQKVEFLVSFYNNEISEKSEIFDDQFSVERPDGSNFTLKIRSTKLEDSAMYFCASRPSTGRHSPLHFGNGTRLTVT.

The J gene is TRBJ2-5, the V gene TRBV11-1; D is undetermined. The CDR3 contains 13 residues. The V end was cut by 1 base, the J end by 2 bases, with 5 bases between. Germline V gene data show CDR1 as SGHAT and CDR2 as FQDESV (reference sequence). In nucleotides, the CDR3 is TGTGCCAGCAGCTTAGGACTGCAAGAGACCCAGTACTTC. This codes for CASSLGLQETQYF.

This chain connects TRBV25-1 to TRBJ2-7; 9 positions match TRBD1. Germline-derived CDR1 and CDR2 are MGHDK and SYGVNS. The CDR3 sequence is 15 residues long. V dropped 6 bases and J dropped 7; count of bases not matched to a gene: 13. The CDR3 loop reads CASRSEGQGVKEQYF. As DNA, the CDR3 is TGTGCCAGCAGGAGTGAGGGACAGGGCGTCAAGGAGCAGTACTTC.

J is TRBJ1-1 and V is TRBV29-1; D gene unclear. V was shortened by 4 bases and J by 4 bases, with 10 bases between the two germline ends. Germline-derived CDR1 and CDR2 are SQVTM and ANQGSEA. This CDR3 is built from 12 residues. The CDR3 DNA follows: TGCAGCGTTGTCAGAGCGGTCACTGAAGCTTTCTTT. Translating gives CSVVRAVTEAFF.

This chain joins TRBV15 and TRBJ2-1; 7 positions agree with TRBD2. Losses at the gene ends were 5 bases for V and 3 bases for J; bases not matched to a gene: 4. This CDR3 is 14 amino acids long. The germline V gene has CDR1 LNHNV and CDR2 YYDKDF (reference sequence). The CDR3 DNA reads TGTGCCACCAGCGAGGCTAGCGGCTACAATGAGCAGTTCTTC. Its protein product is CATSEASGYNEQFF.

The chain links TRBV2 to TRBJ1-4; possible D gene TRBD1, 5 bases. V was cut by 2 bases and J by 7 bases, with 14 bases left in between. Germline V lookup: CDR1 SNHLY, CDR2 FYNNEI. This CDR3 is 15 amino acids long. The CDR3 bases are TGTGCCAGCAGTGAACTTAGGGGACTGTTTGAAAAACTGTTTTTT. It codes for CASSELRGLFEKLFF.